These T cell receptor beta chains were read from a single sample in a study of human T cells and chemical hapten exposure. One entry per CDR3 protein, called by TCRdb with MiXCR from the RACE reads. The sample lists under 100,000 distinct CDR3 sequences, around 8.8% occurring once. Sequencing was performed on whole blood, taken in connection with sensitization to the hapten diphenylcyclopropenone (DPC). The receptors shown here come from a man aged 40-50 years with alopecia areata. Some clones in this sample may be carry-over from other donors' samples. Each CDR3 is given with its conserved first and last residue. The order of the fields is CDR3 length, clone size, J gene, D gene, V gene, CDR3 DNA, CDR3 protein. The D gene is left open where the match is weak. Clone size is not always given. Where it is, it says once, few, many or a class for expanded clones.

CDR3 length: 14
clone size: -
J gene: TRBJ2-1
D gene: -
V gene: TRBV15
CDR3 DNA: TGTGCCACCAGCCCTAGGGCGCGGCACAATGAGCAGTTCTTC
CDR3 protein: CATSPRARHNEQFF

CDR3 length: 13
clone size: many
J gene: TRBJ1-5
D gene: -
V gene: TRBV30
CDR3 DNA: TGTGCCTGGTCAAAGGATAGCAATCAGCCCCAGCATTTT
CDR3 protein: CAWSKDSNQPQHF

CDR3 length: 12
clone size: few
J gene: TRBJ2-7
D gene: -
V gene: TRBV4-3
CDR3 DNA: TGCGCCAGCAGCCGGGCCCAAGGCGAGCAGTACTTC
CDR3 protein: CASSRAQGEQYF

CDR3 length: 12
clone size: -
J gene: TRBJ1-2
D gene: -
V gene: TRBV11-3
CDR3 DNA: TGTGCCAGCTCCCGGACCGATGATGGCTACACCTTC
CDR3 protein: CASSRTDDGYTF

CDR3 length: 20
clone size: few
J gene: TRBJ2-6
D gene: TRBD1
V gene: TRBV27
CDR3 DNA: TGTGCCAGCAGTATCTTACCCGGGACAGGGCCTAGCTCTGGGGCCAACGTCCTGACTTTC
CDR3 protein: CASSILPGTGPSSGANVLTF

CDR3 length: 18
clone size: few
J gene: TRBJ1-5
D gene: -
V gene: TRBV7-2
CDR3 DNA: TGTGCCAGCAGCGAAAAAGGTTGGGGGGCGTCGGGCAATCAGCCCCAGCATTTT
CDR3 protein: CASSEKGWGASGNQPQHF

CDR3 length: 16
clone size: few
J gene: TRBJ1-6
D gene: -
V gene: TRBV3-1
CDR3 DNA: TGTGCCAGCAGCCACCCTACAAGGTCCTATAATTCACCCCTCCACTTT
CDR3 protein: CASSHPTRSYNSPLHF

CDR3 length: 15
clone size: few
J gene: TRBJ2-5
D gene: TRBD2
V gene: TRBV5-1
CDR3 DNA: TGCGCCAGCAGCTTGACGGGAGGCTCGGGAGAGACCCAGTACTTC
CDR3 protein: CASSLTGGSGETQYF

CDR3 length: 16
clone size: once
J gene: TRBJ2-1
D gene: TRBD2
V gene: TRBV6-2/TRBV6-3
CDR3 DNA: TGTGCCAGCAGTTCGGTAGCGGGACCTTCGTCTCCCGAGCATTTCTTC
CDR3 protein: CASSSVAGPSSPEHFF

CDR3 length: 15
clone size: -
J gene: TRBJ2-3
D gene: -
V gene: TRBV27
CDR3 DNA: TGTGCCAGCAGTTCGCCCCTTCGACAGACAGATACGCAGTATTTT
CDR3 protein: CASSSPLRQTDTQYF

CDR3 length: 14
clone size: many
J gene: TRBJ1-3
D gene: -
V gene: TRBV7-8
CDR3 DNA: TGTGCCAGCAGCTCTGGGGGCGGAGAGAACACCATATATTTT
CDR3 protein: CASSSGGGENTIYF

CDR3 length: 15
clone size: few
J gene: TRBJ2-5
D gene: TRBD1
V gene: TRBV10-3
CDR3 DNA: TGTGCCATCAGTGATCCCCGACAGGGGGACGAGACCCAGTACTTC
CDR3 protein: CAISDPRQGDETQYF

CDR3 length: 14
clone size: few
J gene: TRBJ1-4
D gene: -
V gene: TRBV7-9
CDR3 DNA: TGTGCCAGCAGCGTGCGGACGGGAGGGGAAAAACTGTTTTTT
CDR3 protein: CASSVRTGGEKLFF

CDR3 length: 17
clone size: -
J gene: TRBJ2-3
D gene: TRBD2
V gene: TRBV5-1
CDR3 DNA: TGCGCCAGCAGAGCTTCGGGACTATCTCCTAGCACAGATACGCAGTATTTT
CDR3 protein: CASRASGLSPSTDTQYF

CDR3 length: 15
clone size: many
J gene: TRBJ2-3
D gene: TRBD2
V gene: TRBV6-1
CDR3 DNA: TGTGCCAGCAGTCGTGGGACTACCCGCACAGATACGCAGTATTTT
CDR3 protein: CASSRGTTRTDTQYF

CDR3 length: 17
clone size: few
J gene: TRBJ1-5
D gene: TRBD1
V gene: TRBV7-8
CDR3 DNA: TGTGCCAGCAGCTTACCTTTTGACAGGGGCGGCAATCAGCCCCAGCATTTT
CDR3 protein: CASSLPFDRGGNQPQHF

CDR3 length: 13
clone size: many
J gene: TRBJ1-3
D gene: TRBD1
V gene: TRBV29-1
CDR3 DNA: TGCAGCGTCCCGGGACAGGAGGGAAACACCATATATTTT
CDR3 protein: CSVPGQEGNTIYF

CDR3 length: 13
clone size: many
J gene: TRBJ1-1
D gene: -
V gene: TRBV29-1
CDR3 DNA: TGCAGCGTTGTGAGGTCGGTGAACACTGAAGCTTTCTTT
CDR3 protein: CSVVRSVNTEAFF

CDR3 length: 14
clone size: few
J gene: TRBJ2-1
D gene: -
V gene: TRBV5-4
CDR3 DNA: TGTGCCAGCAGCTTACAGGGCGCCCCCAATGAGCAGTTCTTC
CDR3 protein: CASSLQGAPNEQFF

CDR3 length: 14
clone size: few
J gene: TRBJ1-6
D gene: -
V gene: TRBV12-3/TRBV12-4
CDR3 DNA: TGTGCCAGCAGTCGAGGGGGGGTGAGTTCACCCCTCCACTTT
CDR3 protein: CASSRGGVSSPLHF

CDR3 length: 15
clone size: many
J gene: TRBJ1-5
D gene: TRBD1
V gene: TRBV7-2
CDR3 DNA: TGTGCCAGCAGCTTAAACGGACAGGGGGGGCGGCCCCAGCATTTT
CDR3 protein: CASSLNGQGGRPQHF

CDR3 length: 16
clone size: many
J gene: TRBJ2-2
D gene: TRBD2
V gene: TRBV7-2
CDR3 DNA: TGTGCCAGCAGCTTAGACCCGGGAGGGATCACCGGGGAGCTGTTTTTT
CDR3 protein: CASSLDPGGITGELFF

CDR3 length: 15
clone size: -
J gene: TRBJ2-2
D gene: TRBD1
V gene: TRBV20-1
CDR3 DNA: TGCAGTGCCGTCGGACAGGGGGTTTACACCGAGGAGCTGTTTTTT
CDR3 protein: CSAVGQGVYTEELFF

CDR3 length: 11
clone size: -
J gene: TRBJ2-1
D gene: -
V gene: TRBV10-3
CDR3 DNA: TGTGCCATCAGTTCATATAATGAGCAGTTCTTC
CDR3 protein: CAISSYNEQFF

CDR3 length: 18
clone size: -
J gene: TRBJ2-7
D gene: -
V gene: TRBV1
CDR3 DNA: TGCACCAGCAGCCACCCGGGACTAGCGGGAGGTACCCCCTACGAGCAGTACTTC
CDR3 protein: CTSSHPGLAGGTPYEQYF

CDR3 length: 16
clone size: many
J gene: TRBJ1-4
D gene: TRBD1
V gene: TRBV6-6
CDR3 DNA: TGTGCCAGCAGCTCCACCGGGACAGGCTTTAATGAAAAACTGTTTTTT
CDR3 protein: CASSSTGTGFNEKLFF

CDR3 length: 13
clone size: few
J gene: TRBJ1-2
D gene: -
V gene: TRBV14
CDR3 DNA: TGTGCCAGCAGCCCGGCCTTAAACTATGGCTACACCTTC
CDR3 protein: CASSPALNYGYTF

CDR3 length: 16
clone size: -
J gene: TRBJ2-1
D gene: TRBD1
V gene: TRBV6-2/TRBV6-3
CDR3 DNA: TGTGCCAGCAGTTACCCCGGGACAGGCCAGTACAATGAGCAGTTCTTC
CDR3 protein: CASSYPGTGQYNEQFF

CDR3 length: 14
clone size: many
J gene: TRBJ2-2
D gene: -
V gene: TRBV25-1
CDR3 DNA: TGTGCCAGCAGTGAATACAGGGACACCGGGGAGCTGTTTTTT
CDR3 protein: CASSEYRDTGELFF

CDR3 length: 11
clone size: many
J gene: TRBJ2-3
D gene: -
V gene: TRBV3-1
CDR3 DNA: TGTGCCAGCAGCCTGTCAGATACGCAGTATTTT
CDR3 protein: CASSLSDTQYF

CDR3 length: 14
clone size: -
J gene: TRBJ2-5
D gene: -
V gene: TRBV14
CDR3 DNA: TGTGCCAGCAGCCAAGGTGTCCTCTGGGGGACCCAGTACTTC
CDR3 protein: CASSQGVLWGTQYF

CDR3 length: 15
clone size: many
J gene: TRBJ1-5
D gene: -
V gene: TRBV20-1
CDR3 DNA: TGCAGTGCTAGGACAGGTTCGGGGGAATATCAGCCCCAGCATTTT
CDR3 protein: CSARTGSGEYQPQHF

CDR3 length: 16
clone size: few
J gene: TRBJ2-3
D gene: TRBD2
V gene: TRBV29-1
CDR3 DNA: TGCAGCCCATGGGATATGGCGGGGAGGGGTGCAGATACGCAGTATTTT
CDR3 protein: CSPWDMAGRGADTQYF

CDR3 length: 16
clone size: few
J gene: TRBJ2-7
D gene: TRBD2
V gene: TRBV2
CDR3 DNA: TGTGCCAGCAGTGAAGCGCTTCGCGGGAGGTCCTACGAGCAGTACTTC
CDR3 protein: CASSEALRGRSYEQYF

CDR3 length: 12
clone size: many
J gene: TRBJ2-2
D gene: -
V gene: TRBV12-3/TRBV12-4
CDR3 DNA: TGTGCCGGGACGTGGAGGCCCGGGGAGCTGTTTTTT
CDR3 protein: CAGTWRPGELFF

CDR3 length: 15
clone size: few
J gene: TRBJ2-1
D gene: -
V gene: TRBV7-2
CDR3 DNA: TGTGCCAGCAGCTTTGGCGGAATGAACTACAATGAGCAGTTCTTC
CDR3 protein: CASSFGGMNYNEQFF

CDR3 length: 15
clone size: many
J gene: TRBJ1-1
D gene: -
V gene: TRBV6-1
CDR3 DNA: TGTGCCAGCAGTGGAGGGTGGGGGGGCTGGACTGAAGCTTTCTTT
CDR3 protein: CASSGGWGGWTEAFF

CDR3 length: 18
clone size: many
J gene: TRBJ2-3
D gene: -
V gene: TRBV21-1
CDR3 DNA: TGTGCCAGCAGCAAAGGTGGGACTCCTCATTTTAGGACAGATACGCAGTATTTT
CDR3 protein: CASSKGGTPHFRTDTQYF

CDR3 length: 15
clone size: few
J gene: TRBJ2-7
D gene: TRBD1
V gene: TRBV27
CDR3 DNA: TGTGCCAGCAGTTTAAAGGGACAGGCCGCCTACGAGCAGTACTTC
CDR3 protein: CASSLKGQAAYEQYF

CDR3 length: 17
clone size: few
J gene: TRBJ2-5
D gene: TRBD2
V gene: TRBV7-3
CDR3 DNA: TGTGCCAGCAGCTTAACGAGAAGCGGGAGGGATGGAAAGACCCAGTACTTC
CDR3 protein: CASSLTRSGRDGKTQYF

CDR3 length: 18
clone size: few
J gene: TRBJ2-4
D gene: -
V gene: TRBV6-1
CDR3 DNA: TGTGCCAGCAGTGAGGGGACTTGGGGGCGGGGTGCCAAAAACATTCAGTACTTC
CDR3 protein: CASSEGTWGRGAKNIQYF

CDR3 length: 11
clone size: -
J gene: TRBJ2-1
D gene: -
V gene: TRBV29-1
CDR3 DNA: TGCAGCGTTGAAGATCGTCGGGAGCAGTTCTTC
CDR3 protein: CSVEDRREQFF